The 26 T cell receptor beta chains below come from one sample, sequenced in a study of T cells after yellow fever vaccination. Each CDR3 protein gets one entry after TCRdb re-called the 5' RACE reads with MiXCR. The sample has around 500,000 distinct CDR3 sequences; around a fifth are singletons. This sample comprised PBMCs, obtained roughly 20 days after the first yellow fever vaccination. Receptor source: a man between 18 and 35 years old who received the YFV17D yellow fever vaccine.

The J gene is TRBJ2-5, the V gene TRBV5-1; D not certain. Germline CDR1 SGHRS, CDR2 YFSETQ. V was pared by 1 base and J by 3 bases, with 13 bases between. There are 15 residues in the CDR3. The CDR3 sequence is CASSLIPTFEETQYF. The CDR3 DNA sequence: TGCGCCAGCAGCTTGATTCCTACATTCGAAGAGACCCAGTACTTC.

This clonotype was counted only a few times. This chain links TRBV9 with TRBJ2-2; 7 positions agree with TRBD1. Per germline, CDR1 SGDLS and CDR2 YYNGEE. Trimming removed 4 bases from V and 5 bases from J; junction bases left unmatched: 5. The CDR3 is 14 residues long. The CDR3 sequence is CASSTGTVTGELFF. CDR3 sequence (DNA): TGTGCCAGCAGCACCGGGACAGTTACCGGGGAGCTGTTTTTT.

CDR3 region: CASSQGNEQYF. The CDR3, as DNA: TGCGCCAGCAGCCAAGGTAACGAGCAGTACTTC. The genes are TRBV4-1 and TRBJ2-7, with D hard to call. Germline V gene lookup returns CDR1 MGHRA and CDR2 YSYEKL. This CDR3 has 11 residues. V lost 1 base to trimming and J lost 5 bases, with 3 bases between them.

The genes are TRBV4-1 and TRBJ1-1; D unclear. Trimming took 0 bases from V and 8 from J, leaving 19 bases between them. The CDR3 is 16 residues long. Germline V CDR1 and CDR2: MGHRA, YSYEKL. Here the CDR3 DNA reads TGCGCCAGCAGCCAAGATTCGGGTAACCTCCTCCTCGAAGCTTTCTTT. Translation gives CASSQDSGNLLLEAFF.

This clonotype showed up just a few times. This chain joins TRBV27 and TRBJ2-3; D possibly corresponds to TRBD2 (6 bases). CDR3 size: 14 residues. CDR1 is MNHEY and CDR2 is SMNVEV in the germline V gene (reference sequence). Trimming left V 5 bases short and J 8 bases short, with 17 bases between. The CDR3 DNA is TGTGCCAGCAGTGCGACCCGGGGGTGGGCTACGCAGTATTTT. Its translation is CASSATRGWATQYF.

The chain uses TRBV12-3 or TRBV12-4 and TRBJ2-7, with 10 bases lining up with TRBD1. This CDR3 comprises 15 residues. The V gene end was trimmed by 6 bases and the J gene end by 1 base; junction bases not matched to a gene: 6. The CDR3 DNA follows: TGTGCCAGCAGCGACCTGGGACAGGGGTCCTACGAGCAGTACTTC. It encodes CASSDLGQGSYEQYF.

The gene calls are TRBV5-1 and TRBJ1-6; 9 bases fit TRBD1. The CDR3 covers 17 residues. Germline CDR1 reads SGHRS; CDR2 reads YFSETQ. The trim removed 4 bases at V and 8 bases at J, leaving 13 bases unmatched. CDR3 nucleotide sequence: TGCGCCAGCAGCGAAGACCTATTAGGACAGGGGTATTCACCCCTCCACTTT. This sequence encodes CASSEDLLGQGYSPLHF.

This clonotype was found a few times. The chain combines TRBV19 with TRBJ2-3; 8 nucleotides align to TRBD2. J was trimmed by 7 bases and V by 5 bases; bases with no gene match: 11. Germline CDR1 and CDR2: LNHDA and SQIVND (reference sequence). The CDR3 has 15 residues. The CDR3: CASSPPGGAYHTQYF. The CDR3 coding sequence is TGTGCCAGTAGTCCCCCGGGAGGGGCGTACCATACGCAGTATTTT.

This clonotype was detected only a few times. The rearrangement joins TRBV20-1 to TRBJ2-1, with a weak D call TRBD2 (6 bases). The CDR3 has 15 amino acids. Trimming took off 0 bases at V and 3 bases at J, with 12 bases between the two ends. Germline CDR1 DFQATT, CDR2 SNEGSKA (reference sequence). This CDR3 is CSARDFAGHYNEQFF. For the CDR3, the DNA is TGCAGTGCTAGAGATTTTGCGGGGCACTACAATGAGCAGTTCTTC.

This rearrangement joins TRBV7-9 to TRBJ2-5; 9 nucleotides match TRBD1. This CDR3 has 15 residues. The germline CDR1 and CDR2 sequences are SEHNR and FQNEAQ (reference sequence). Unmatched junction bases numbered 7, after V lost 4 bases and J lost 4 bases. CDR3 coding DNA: TGTGCCAGCAGCTCCTCGACAGGGGGAGGAGAGACCCAGTACTTC. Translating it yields CASSSSTGGGETQYF.

In nucleotides, the CDR3 is TGCGCCAGCAGCCCCGGACAGGGCGATCAGCCCCAGCATTTT. Encoded protein: CASSPGQGDQPQHF. The chain carries TRBV5-1 and TRBJ1-5, with 8 bases identical to TRBD1. Trimming cost V 4 bases and J 5 bases; bases outside gene matches: 5. The CDR3 loop spans 14 amino acids. Germline V gene sequence: CDR1 SGHRS, CDR2 YFSETQ.

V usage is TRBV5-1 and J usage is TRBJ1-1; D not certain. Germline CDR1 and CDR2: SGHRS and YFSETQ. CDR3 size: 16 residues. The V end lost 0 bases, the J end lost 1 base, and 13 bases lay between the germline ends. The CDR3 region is CASSLARVGTNTEAFF. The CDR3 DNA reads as TGCGCCAGCAGCTTGGCTCGGGTTGGTACGAACACTGAAGCTTTCTTT.

CDR3 sequence: CASSQESLAGSNNEQFF. CDR3 bases: TGTGCCAGCAGCCAAGAGAGTCTAGCGGGGAGTAACAATGAGCAGTTCTTC. The V call is TRBV3-1, the J call TRBJ2-1; 9 bases align to TRBD2. Germline V lookup: CDR1 LGHDT, CDR2 YNNKEL (reference sequence). Trimming took 0 bases from V and 5 from J; bases not matched to a gene: 8. The CDR3 extends over 17 amino acids.

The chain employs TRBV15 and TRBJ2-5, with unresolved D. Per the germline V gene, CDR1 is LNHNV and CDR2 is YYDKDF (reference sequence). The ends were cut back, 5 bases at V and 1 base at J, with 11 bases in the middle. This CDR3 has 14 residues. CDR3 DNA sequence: TGTGCCACCAGCTCTCGAACTCCCCAAGAGACCCAGTACTTC. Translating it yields CATSSRTPQETQYF.

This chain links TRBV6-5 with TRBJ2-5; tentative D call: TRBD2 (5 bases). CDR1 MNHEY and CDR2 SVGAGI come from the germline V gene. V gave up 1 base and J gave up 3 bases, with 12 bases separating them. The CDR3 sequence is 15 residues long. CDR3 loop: CASSYWRAAEETQYF. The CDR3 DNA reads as TGTGCCAGCAGTTACTGGCGGGCGGCAGAAGAGACCCAGTACTTC.

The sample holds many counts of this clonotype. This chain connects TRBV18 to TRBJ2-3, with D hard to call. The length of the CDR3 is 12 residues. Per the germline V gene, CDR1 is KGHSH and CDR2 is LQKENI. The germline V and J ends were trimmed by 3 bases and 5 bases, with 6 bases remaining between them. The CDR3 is CASSPLLDTQYF. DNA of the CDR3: TGTGCCAGCTCACCTCTACTAGATACGCAGTATTTT.

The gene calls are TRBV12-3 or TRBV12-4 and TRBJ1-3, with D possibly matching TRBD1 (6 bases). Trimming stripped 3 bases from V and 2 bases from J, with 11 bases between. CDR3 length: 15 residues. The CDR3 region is CASSFYRVAGNTIYF. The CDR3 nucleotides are TGTGCCAGCAGTTTCTACAGGGTGGCTGGAAACACCATATATTTT.

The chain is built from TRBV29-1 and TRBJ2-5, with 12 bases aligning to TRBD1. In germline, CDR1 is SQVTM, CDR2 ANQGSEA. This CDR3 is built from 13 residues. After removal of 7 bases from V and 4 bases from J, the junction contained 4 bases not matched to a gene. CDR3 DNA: TGCAGCGGGGGGACAGGGGGCGGAGAGACCCAGTACTTC. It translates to CSGGTGGGETQYF.

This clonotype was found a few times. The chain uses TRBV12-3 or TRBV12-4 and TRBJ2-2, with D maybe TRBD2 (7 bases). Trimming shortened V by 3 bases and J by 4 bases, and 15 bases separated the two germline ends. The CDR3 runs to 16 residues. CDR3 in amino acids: CASSFRGGAFTGELFF. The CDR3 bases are TGTGCCAGCAGTTTCCGAGGGGGGGCGTTCACCGGGGAGCTGTTTTTT.

As DNA, the CDR3 is TGTGCTAGTGGTTCACCCCTCGCTTCGGGGGGGAGCACAGATACGCAGTATTTT. Protein: CASGSPLASGGSTDTQYF. The chain carries TRBV12-5 and TRBJ2-3, with TRBD2 identical over 8 bases. Germline V gene sequence: CDR1 LGHNT, CDR2 FRNRAP. The V and J ends lost 4 bases and 0 bases, in that order; junction bases with no gene match: 12. This CDR3 is built from 18 residues.

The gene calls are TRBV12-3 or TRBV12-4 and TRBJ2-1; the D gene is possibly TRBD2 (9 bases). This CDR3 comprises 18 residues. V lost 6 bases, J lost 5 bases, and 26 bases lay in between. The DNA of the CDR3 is TGTGCCAGCAGGCATGGACAGGGAGTAGCGGGGGCCGACAATGAGCAGTTCTTC. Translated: CASRHGQGVAGADNEQFF.

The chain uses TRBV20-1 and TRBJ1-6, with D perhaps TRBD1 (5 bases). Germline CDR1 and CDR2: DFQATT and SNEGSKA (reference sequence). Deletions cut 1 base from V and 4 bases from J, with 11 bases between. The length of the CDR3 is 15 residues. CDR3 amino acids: CSARGDSIYNSPLHF. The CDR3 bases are TGCAGTGCTAGAGGTGACAGTATTTATAATTCACCCCTCCACTTT.

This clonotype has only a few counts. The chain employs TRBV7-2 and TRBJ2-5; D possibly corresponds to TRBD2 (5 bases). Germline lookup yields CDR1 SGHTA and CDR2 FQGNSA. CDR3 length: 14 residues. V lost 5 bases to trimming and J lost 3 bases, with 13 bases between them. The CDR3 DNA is TGTGCCAGCAGCCGCGGAGGAACTGAAGAGACCCAGTACTTC. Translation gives CASSRGGTEETQYF.

CDR3 in amino acids: CASSEGQGFYNEQFF. In DNA, the CDR3 is TGTGCCAGCAGCGAGGGACAGGGATTCTACAATGAGCAGTTCTTC. V is TRBV7-2 and J is TRBJ2-1; 9 bases agree with TRBD1. The germline CDR1 and CDR2 sequences are SGHTA and FQGNSA. V gave up 5 bases and J gave up 3 bases; unmatched junction bases: 5. There are 15 residues in the CDR3.

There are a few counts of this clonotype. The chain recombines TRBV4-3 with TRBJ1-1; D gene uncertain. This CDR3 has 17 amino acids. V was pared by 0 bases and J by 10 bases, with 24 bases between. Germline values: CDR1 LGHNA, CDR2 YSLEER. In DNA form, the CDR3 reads TGCGCCAGCAGCCAAGAATACGGCACGGGATTGGTTCAGAGAGCTTTCTTT. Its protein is CASSQEYGTGLVQRAFF.

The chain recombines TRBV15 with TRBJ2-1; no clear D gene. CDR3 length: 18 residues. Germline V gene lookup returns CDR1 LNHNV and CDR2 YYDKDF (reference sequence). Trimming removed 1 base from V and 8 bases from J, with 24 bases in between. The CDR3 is CATSRVRSSLTMGDEQFF. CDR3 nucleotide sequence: TGTGCCACCAGCAGAGTCCGTTCCTCTCTAACAATGGGCGATGAGCAGTTCTTC.